The table lists the clone carrying this T cell receptor beta chain with a few counts. Primers used in a second PCR of roughly 6 to 11 cycles were a sample-barcoded 5' primer and a J-beta primer mix. TCRdb fed the 5' RACE reads into MiXCR, producing one record per CDR3 protein. This table has 800,000 to 1,300,000 distinct CDR3 sequences, under 30% appearing once. This entry comes from a study of blood T cells in healthy people across ages. Germline V CDR1 and CDR2: MNHEY, SVGEGT. This CDR3 has 15 amino acids. V lost 7 bases to trimming and J lost 9 bases, with 24 bases between them. These data are also associated with another study on T cells of mothers and their children. That report notes: Donors comprised a few healthy Caucasian mothers plus their six children.

The sample was blood. The chain combines TRBV6-2 or TRBV6-3 with TRBJ2-5; maybe TRBD2 (6 bases). The receptor comes from a girl aged 2 to 10 in good health. As DNA, the CDR3 is TGTGCCAGCATCCCCCTGGGACTCCCCCAGGAGCCCCAGTACTTC. Protein product: CASIPLGLPQEPQYF.